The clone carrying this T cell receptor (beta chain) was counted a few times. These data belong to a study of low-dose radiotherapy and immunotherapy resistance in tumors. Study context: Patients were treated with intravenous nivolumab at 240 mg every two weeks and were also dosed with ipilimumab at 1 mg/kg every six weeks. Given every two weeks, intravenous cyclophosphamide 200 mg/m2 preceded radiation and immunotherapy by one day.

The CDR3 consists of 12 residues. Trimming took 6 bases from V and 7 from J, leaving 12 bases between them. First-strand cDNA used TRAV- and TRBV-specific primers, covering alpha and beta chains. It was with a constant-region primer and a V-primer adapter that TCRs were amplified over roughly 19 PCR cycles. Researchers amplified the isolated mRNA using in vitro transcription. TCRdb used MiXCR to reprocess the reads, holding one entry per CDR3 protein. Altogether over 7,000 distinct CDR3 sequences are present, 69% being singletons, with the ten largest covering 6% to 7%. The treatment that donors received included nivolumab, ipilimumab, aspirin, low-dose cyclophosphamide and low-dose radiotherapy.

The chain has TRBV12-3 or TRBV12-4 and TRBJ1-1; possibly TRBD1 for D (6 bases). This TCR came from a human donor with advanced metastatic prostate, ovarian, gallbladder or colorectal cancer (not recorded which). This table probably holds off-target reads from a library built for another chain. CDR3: CASRWGQGEAFF. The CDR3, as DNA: TGTGCCAGCAGGTGGGGGCAGGGTGAAGCTTTCTTT.